What follows are 7 T cell receptor beta chains derived from one specimen sequenced in a study of T-cell reconstitution after alpha-beta-depleted transplantation in children. The authors prepared the TCRbeta library with unique molecular identifiers. TCRdb re-analysed the PCR reads in MiXCR, keeping a single row per CDR3 protein. The repertoire includes around 600,000 distinct CDR3 sequences, approximately 16% of them detected once, and 1.1% sits in the top ten. The source was PBMCs from the stem cell graft donor, collected from the stem cell graft. The origin of the receptors is a human donor who donated a stem cell graft to a child with acute myeloid leukemia.

This clonotype was counted ten times or more. The rearrangement joins TRBV10-3 to TRBJ1-5, with D possibly TRBD1 on 5 matching bases. V was shortened by 2 bases and J by 2 bases, with 16 bases between the two germline ends. Germline-derived CDR1 and CDR2 are ENHRY and SYGVKD. This CDR3 is built from 17 residues. CDR3 coding DNA: TGTGCCATCAGTGAGACAGGAGAAGGTGAGGGCAATCAGCCCCAGCATTTT. This codes for CAISETGEGEGNQPQHF.

With respect to this clonotype: This may arise from a read error, as a much more abundant clone is one base away. V gene TRBV20-1 combines with J gene TRBJ2-7; D remains unclear. The CDR3 spans 15 residues. Trimming removed 0 bases from V and 3 bases from J, with 15 bases in between. CDR1 is DFQATT, CDR2 SNEGSKA, per germline (reference sequence). The CDR3 spells CSARDSKGPRYEQYF. CDR3 sequence (DNA): TGCAGTGCTAGAGATTCGAAGGGCCCGCGCTACGAGCAGTACTTC.

This clonotype showed up just a few times. This chain joins TRBV5-1 and TRBJ2-7; D tentatively reads TRBD1 or TRBD2 (5 bases each). Trimming stripped 4 bases from V and 7 bases from J, with 15 bases between. The CDR3 sequence is 13 residues long. Germline V gene sequence: CDR1 SGHRS, CDR2 YFSETQ. The CDR3 region is CASSPSSGLEQYF. CDR3 DNA: TGCGCCAGCAGCCCCAGTTCGGGGCTGGAGCAGTACTTC.

This clonotype was detected ten times or more. The chain joins TRBV20-1 to TRBJ1-4, with 7 bases fitting TRBD1. The CDR3 is 15 residues long. The V gene end was trimmed by 1 base and the J gene end by 5 bases; junction bases not matched to a gene: 7. Germline V gives CDR1 DFQATT, CDR2 SNEGSKA (reference sequence). This chain's CDR3 is CSARVPGTVNEKLFF. CDR3 DNA: TGCAGTGCTAGAGTCCCGGGGACAGTGAATGAAAAACTGTTTTTT.

This clonotype was seen many times. The V gene is TRBV12-3 or TRBV12-4, the J gene TRBJ2-1; 7 positions agree with TRBD1. V dropped 6 bases and J dropped 5; count of bases not matched to a gene: 7. CDR3 length equals 14 residues. The CDR3 DNA reads TGTGCCAGCAGCCTACAGGGGACCCACAATGAGCAGTTCTTC. This gives the protein CASSLQGTHNEQFF.

J is TRBJ2-5 and V is TRBV4-2; 12 bases agree with TRBD2. Germline CDR1 reads LGHNA; CDR2 reads YNFKEQ. With V trimmed by 6 bases and J by 3 bases, 8 bases remained unmatched. This CDR3 region has 16 residues. CDR3 residues: CASSVLAGGMEETQYF. In nucleotides, the CDR3 is TGTGCCAGCAGTGTGCTAGCGGGGGGGATGGAAGAGACCCAGTACTTC.

This sequence joins TRBV9 and TRBJ2-6, with 7 bases matching TRBD1. The CDR3 is 20 residues long. After removal of 1 base from V and 1 base from J, the junction contained 14 bases not matched to a gene. Germline V CDR1 and CDR2: SGDLS, YYNGEE. The CDR3 region has the DNA TGTGCCAGCAGCGTACCCCTTGCCCAACAGGGGAAGTCTGGGGCCAACGTCCTGACTTTC. It encodes CASSVPLAQQGKSGANVLTF.